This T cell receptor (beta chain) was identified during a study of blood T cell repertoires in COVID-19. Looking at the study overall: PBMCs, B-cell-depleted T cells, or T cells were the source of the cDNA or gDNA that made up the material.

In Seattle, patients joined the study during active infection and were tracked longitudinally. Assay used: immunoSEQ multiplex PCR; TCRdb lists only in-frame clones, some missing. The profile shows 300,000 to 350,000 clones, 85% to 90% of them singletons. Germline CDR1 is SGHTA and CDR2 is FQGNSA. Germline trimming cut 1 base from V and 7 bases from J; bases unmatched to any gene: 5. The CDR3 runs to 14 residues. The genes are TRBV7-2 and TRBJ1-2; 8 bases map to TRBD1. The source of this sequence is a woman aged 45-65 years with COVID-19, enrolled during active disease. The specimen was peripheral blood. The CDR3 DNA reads TGTGCCAGCAGCTTAGGATCGACAGGGGTTGGCTACACCTTC. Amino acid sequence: CASSLGSTGVGYTF. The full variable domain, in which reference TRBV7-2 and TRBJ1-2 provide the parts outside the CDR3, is GAGVSQSPSNKVTEKGKDVELRCDPISGHTALYWYRQSLGQGLEFLIYFQGNSAPDKSGLPSDRFSAERTGGSVSTLTIQRTQQEDSAVYLCASSLGSTGVGYTFGSGTRLTVV.